This T cell receptor beta chain comes out of a study of human T cells and chemical hapten exposure. The wider study: Upper inner arm skin measuring about 2 cm by about 2 cm received 2% DPC for sensitization. Points from the study as a whole: Compared with pre-sensitization or healthy control sets, expanded TCRs clustered more.

The CDR3 has 13 residues. The library attached unique molecular identifiers to individual cDNA molecules. TCRdb processed the RACE reads anew with MiXCR; each CDR3 protein has one entry. The sample carries approximately 320,000 distinct CDR3 sequences, 5% to 6.5% recorded once. To note about this clonotype: What it binds is not known.

Stated time point: pre-sensitization, week 0. The treatment was: therapeutic diphenylcyclopropenone sensitization with weekly scalp DPC. The template was total RNA from unfractionated whole blood. The input for sequencing was whole blood, taken in connection with sensitization to the hapten diphenylcyclopropenone (DPC). The TCR sequence derives from a woman younger than 35 with alopecia areata. Some clones in this sample may be carry-over from other donors' samples. V gene TRBV21-1 combines with J gene TRBJ1-5. TRBV21-1 is reported as a pseudogene. The CDR3 DNA reads TGTGCCAGCAGCAAGGAGGGGAATCAGCCCCAGCATTTT. It is translated as CASSKEGNQPQHF.